This TCR beta chain originates from a study of early T cells in non-severe SARS-CoV-2 infection. Study at large: The chains were unpaired, and the sequenced material was bulk RNA from unsorted whole blood.

cDNA molecules, individually, were tagged with unique molecular identifiers. TCRdb analysed the 5' RACE reads with MiXCR anew, one entry per CDR3 protein. The table records 55,000 to 65,000 distinct CDR3 sequences, approximately 12% of them present only once. In its sample, this clonotype was seen a few times. Its antigen is undetermined. V shed 6 bases, J shed 5 bases, and the junction held 8 bases outside the gene matches. The CDR3 spans 15 residues. Germline loops: CDR1 SGHTA, CDR2 FQGNSA. Whole-study results and caveats: CD4 and private specificities were missed by VDJdb matching, which favored anti-spike CD8 responses.

The TCR comes from an adult who was a healthcare worker with PCR-confirmed SARS-CoV-2 infection or an uninfected control (not recorded which). The sequencing input was whole blood. V is TRBV7-2 and J is TRBJ2-5, with 11 nucleotides matching TRBD2. The CDR3 DNA reads as TGTGCCAGCAGAGAGGGGACTAGCGGCCAGGAGACCCAGTACTTC. Protein sequence: CASREGTSGQETQYF.